This T cell receptor (beta chain) was retrieved from a study of T cell repertoires in cytomegalovirus infection. Deletions cut 3 bases from V and 3 bases from J, with 21 bases between. The CDR3 has 17 residues. CDR1 SGDLS and CDR2 YYNGEE come from the germline V gene. Via MiXCR, TCRdb re-called the reads, giving one row per CDR3 protein. The table includes roughly 990,000 distinct CDR3 sequences, about a third detected once. As for this clonotype: What it binds is not known.

V gene TRBV9 combines with J gene TRBJ2-5, with D perhaps being TRBD1 or TRBD2 (5 bases each). Source: cultured CD8+ T cells from PBMCs, taken from culture after CMV antigen stimulation. The receptor was derived from a human donor in good health (CMV status not recorded). Some clones in this sample may be carry-over from other donors' samples. DNA for the CDR3: TGTGCCAGCAGCGCCGACGGGGACCCCCGAGGGAAAGAGACCCAGTACTTC. Translated, it gives CASSADGDPRGKETQYF.